These 2 T cell receptor beta chains were all obtained from the same sample, sequenced in a study of T cells in Graves' hyperthyroidism and ophthalmopathy (dated by TCRdb to between 2019 and 2020). Preparation of the library involved multiplex PCR. Instrument used: Illumina HiSeq 2000. The TCR beta CDR3 regions were amplified from RNA transcripts. The first round of RT-PCR for the TCR CDR3 was performed with the HTBI primer set and the Qiagen OneStep RT-PCR kit. Through fastp at Q25 and MiXCR, TCRdb rebuilt clones from the public reads, retaining in-frame beta chains. Each record represents a unique CDR3 protein, reported with the most common genes and DNA among its rows. The sample table records approximately 640,000 distinct CDR3 sequences; 45% of these occur just once. The ten largest clones add up to more than 7% of the sample. Specimen: peripheral blood or thyroid tissue (not recorded which). All receptors derive from an adult man with Graves' disease, either hyperthyroidism or ophthalmopathy (not recorded which).

The chain employs TRBV20-1 and TRBJ1-1; D is undetermined. The V and J ends lost 6 bases and 13 bases respectively, with 24 bases between them. The CDR3 extends over 13 amino acids. Germline V lookup: CDR1 DFQATT, CDR2 SNEGSKA (reference sequence). In nucleotides, the CDR3 is TGCAGTGCCAACTTTGGAGGGTCGGATAGTGATTTCTTT. This codes for CSANFGGSDSDFF.

This clonotype occurred a few times. The chain joins TRBV6-2 or TRBV6-3 to TRBJ2-7; 8 bases match TRBD2. The junction had 16 bases not matched to a gene; V was cut back by 6 bases and J by 0 bases. The CDR3 has 18 residues. In germline, CDR1 is MNHEY, CDR2 SVGEGT. In nucleotides, the CDR3 is TGTGCCAGCAGCCAAGTGGGGCTAGCGGGTTTCCGCTCCTACGAGCAGTACTTC. Protein: CASSQVGLAGFRSYEQYF.